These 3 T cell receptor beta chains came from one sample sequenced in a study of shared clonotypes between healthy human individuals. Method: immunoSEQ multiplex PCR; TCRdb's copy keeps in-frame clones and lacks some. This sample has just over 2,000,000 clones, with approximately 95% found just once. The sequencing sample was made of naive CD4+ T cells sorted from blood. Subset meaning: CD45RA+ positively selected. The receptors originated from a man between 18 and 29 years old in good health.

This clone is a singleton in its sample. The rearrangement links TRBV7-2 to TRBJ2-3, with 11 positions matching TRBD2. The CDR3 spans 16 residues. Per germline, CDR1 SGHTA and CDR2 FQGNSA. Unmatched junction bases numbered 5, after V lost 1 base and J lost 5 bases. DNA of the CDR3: TGTGCCAGCAGCTTAGGCCTAGCGGGAGGTGAAGATACGCAGTATTTT. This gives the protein CASSLGLAGGEDTQYF. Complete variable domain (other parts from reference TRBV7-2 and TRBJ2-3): GAGVSQSPSNKVTEKGKDVELRCDPISGHTALYWYRQSLGQGLEFLIYFQGNSAPDKSGLPSDRFSAERTGGSVSTLTIQRTQQEDSAVYLCASSLGLAGGEDTQYFGPGTRLTVL.

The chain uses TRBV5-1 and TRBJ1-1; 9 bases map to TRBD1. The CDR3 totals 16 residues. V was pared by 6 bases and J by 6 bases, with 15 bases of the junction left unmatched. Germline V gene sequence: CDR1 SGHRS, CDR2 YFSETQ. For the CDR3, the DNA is TGCGCCAGCATGCTGGGACAGGGCTCCCGTGAAGCTGAAGCTTTCTTT. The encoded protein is CASMLGQGSREAEAFF. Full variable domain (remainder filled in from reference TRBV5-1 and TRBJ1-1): KAGVTQTPRYLIKTRGQQVTLSCSPISGHRSVSWYQQTPGQGLQFLFEYFSETQRNKGNFPGRFSGRQFSNSRSEMNVSTLELGDSALYLCASMLGQGSREAEAFFGQGTRLTVV.

DNA for the CDR3: TGTGCCAGCAGCTTAGCGAGACTAGCGGGAGGTAAAAACGAGCAGTACTTC. Its protein is CASSLARLAGGKNEQYF. The chain joins TRBV7-2 to TRBJ2-5; TRBD2 aligns across 13 bases. The J call may be mistaken, given a closer DNA end match to TRBJ2-7. The CDR3 spans 17 residues. Germline loops: CDR1 SGHTA, CDR2 FQGNSA.